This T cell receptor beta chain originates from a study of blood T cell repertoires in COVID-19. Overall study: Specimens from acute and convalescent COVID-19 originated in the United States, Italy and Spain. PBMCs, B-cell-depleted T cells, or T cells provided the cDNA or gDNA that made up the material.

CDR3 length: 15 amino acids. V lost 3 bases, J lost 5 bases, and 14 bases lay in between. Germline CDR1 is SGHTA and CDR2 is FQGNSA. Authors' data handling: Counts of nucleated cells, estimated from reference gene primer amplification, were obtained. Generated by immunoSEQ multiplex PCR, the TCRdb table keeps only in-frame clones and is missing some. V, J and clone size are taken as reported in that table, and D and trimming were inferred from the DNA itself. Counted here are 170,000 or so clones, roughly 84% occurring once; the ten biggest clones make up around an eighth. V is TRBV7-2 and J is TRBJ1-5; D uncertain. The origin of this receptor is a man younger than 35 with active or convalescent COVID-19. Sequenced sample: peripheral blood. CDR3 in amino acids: CASSFYAQIDQPQHF. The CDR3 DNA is TGTGCCAGCAGCTTTTACGCACAGATTGATCAGCCCCAGCATTTT.